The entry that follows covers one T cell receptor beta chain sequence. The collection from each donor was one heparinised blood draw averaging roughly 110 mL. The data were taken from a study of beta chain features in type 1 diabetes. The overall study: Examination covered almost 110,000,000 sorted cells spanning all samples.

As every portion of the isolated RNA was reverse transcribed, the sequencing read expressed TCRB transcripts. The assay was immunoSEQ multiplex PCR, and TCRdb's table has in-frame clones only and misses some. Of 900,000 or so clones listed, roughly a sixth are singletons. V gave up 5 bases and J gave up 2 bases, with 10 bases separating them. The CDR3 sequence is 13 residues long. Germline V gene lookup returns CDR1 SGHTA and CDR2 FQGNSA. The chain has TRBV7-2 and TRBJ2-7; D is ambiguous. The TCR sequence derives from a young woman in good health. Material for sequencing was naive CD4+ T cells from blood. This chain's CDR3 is CASSPPSAYEQYF. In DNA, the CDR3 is TGTGCCAGCAGCCCCCCTTCGGCCTACGAGCAGTACTTC.